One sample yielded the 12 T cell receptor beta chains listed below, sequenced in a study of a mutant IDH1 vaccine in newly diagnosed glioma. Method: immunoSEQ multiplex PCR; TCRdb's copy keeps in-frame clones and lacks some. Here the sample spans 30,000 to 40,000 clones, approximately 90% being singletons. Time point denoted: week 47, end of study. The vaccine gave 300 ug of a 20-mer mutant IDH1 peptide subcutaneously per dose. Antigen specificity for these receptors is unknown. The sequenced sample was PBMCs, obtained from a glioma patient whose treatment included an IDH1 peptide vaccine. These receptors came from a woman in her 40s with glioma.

The chain's CDR3 is CAWSVPLRDLTDTQYF. The CDR3 bases are TGTGCCTGGAGTGTACCGTTGCGGGACCTCACAGATACGCAGTATTTT. The gene calls are TRBV30 and TRBJ2-3; the D gene is possibly TRBD2 (6 bases). The V gene's germline CDR1 is GTSNPN and CDR2 SVGIG (reference sequence). The CDR3 totals 16 residues. V shed 0 bases and J shed 2 bases, with 15 bases lying between them.

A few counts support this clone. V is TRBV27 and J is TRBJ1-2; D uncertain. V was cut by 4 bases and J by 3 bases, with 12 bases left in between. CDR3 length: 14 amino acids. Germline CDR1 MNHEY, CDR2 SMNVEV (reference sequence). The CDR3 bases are TGTGCCAGCAGTTCAGGAAGGACCTACTATGGCTACACCTTC. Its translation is CASSSGRTYYGYTF.

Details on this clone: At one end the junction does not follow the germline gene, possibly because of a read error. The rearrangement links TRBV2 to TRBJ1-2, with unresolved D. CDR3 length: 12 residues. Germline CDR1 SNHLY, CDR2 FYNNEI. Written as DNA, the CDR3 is TGTGCGAGCAAGGACGCGAACTATGGCTACACCTTC. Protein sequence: CASKDANYGYTF.

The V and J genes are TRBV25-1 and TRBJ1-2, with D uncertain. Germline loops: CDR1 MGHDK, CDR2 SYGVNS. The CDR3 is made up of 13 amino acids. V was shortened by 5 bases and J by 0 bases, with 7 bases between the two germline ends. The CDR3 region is CASSIGPNYGYTF. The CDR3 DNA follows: TGTGCCAGCAGTATCGGGCCTAACTATGGCTACACCTTC.

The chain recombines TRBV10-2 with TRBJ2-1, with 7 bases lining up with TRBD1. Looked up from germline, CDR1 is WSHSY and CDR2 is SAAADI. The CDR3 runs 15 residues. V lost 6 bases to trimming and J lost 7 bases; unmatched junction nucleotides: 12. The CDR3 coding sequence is TGCGCCAGCAGCCGACCGACAGGGCCAGGTAATGAGCAGTTCTTC. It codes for CASSRPTGPGNEQFF.

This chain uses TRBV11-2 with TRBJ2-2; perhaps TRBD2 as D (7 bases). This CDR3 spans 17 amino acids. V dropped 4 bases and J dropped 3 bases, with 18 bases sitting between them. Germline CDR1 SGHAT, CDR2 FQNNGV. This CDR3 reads CASSSRYGGGDTGELFF. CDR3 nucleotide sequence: TGTGCCAGCAGCTCCAGATACGGAGGGGGGGACACCGGGGAGCTGTTTTTT.

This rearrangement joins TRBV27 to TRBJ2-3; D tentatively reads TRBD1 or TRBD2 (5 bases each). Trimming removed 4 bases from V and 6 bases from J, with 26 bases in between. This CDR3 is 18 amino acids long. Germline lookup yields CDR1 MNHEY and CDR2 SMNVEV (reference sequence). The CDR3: CASSSLRWRTPPGDTQYF. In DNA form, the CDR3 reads TGTGCCAGCAGTTCCCTCCGATGGAGGACACCACCGGGGGATACGCAGTATTTT.

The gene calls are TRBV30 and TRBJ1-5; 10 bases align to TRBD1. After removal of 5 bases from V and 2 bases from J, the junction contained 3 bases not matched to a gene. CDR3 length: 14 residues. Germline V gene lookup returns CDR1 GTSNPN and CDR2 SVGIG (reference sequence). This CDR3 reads CAWGTGVGNQPQHF. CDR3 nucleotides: TGTGCCTGGGGGACAGGGGTGGGCAATCAGCCCCAGCATTTT.

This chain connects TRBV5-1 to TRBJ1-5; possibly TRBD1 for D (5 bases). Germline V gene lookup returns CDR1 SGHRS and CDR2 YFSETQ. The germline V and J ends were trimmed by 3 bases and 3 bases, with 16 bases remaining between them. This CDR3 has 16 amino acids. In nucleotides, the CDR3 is TGCGCCAGCAGCTACGGACCCCAGGGCGTCAATCAGCCCCAGCATTTT. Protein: CASSYGPQGVNQPQHF.

Here the CDR3 DNA reads TGCGCCAGCAGTGCCCGGGTAGACAGGGAGCAGTTCTTC. The encoded protein is CASSARVDREQFF. The genes are TRBV10-1 and TRBJ2-1; possible D gene TRBD1, 6 bases. V lost 4 bases and J 10 bases, leaving 14 bases between the germline ends. Per germline, CDR1 WNHNN and CDR2 SYGVQD (reference sequence). This CDR3 spans 13 amino acids.

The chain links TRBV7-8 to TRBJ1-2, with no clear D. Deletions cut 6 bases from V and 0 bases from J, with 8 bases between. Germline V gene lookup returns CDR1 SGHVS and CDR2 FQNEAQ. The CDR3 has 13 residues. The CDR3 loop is CASSRLSNYGYTF. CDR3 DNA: TGTGCCAGCAGTCGACTGTCTAACTATGGCTACACCTTC. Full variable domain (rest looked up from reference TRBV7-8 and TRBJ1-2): GAGVSQSPRYKVAKRGQDVALRCDPISGHVSLFWYQQALGQGPEFLTYFQNEAQLDKSGLPSDRFFAERPEGSVSTLKIQRTQQEDSAVYLCASSRLSNYGYTFGSGTRLTVV.

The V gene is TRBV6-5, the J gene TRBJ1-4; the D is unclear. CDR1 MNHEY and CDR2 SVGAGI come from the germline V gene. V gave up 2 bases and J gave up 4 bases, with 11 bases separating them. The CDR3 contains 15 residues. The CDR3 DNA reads TGTGCCAGCAGTTACGGGAACAGATATAATGAAAAACTGTTTTTT. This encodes CASSYGNRYNEKLFF.